This T cell receptor (beta chain) stems from a study of T cell responses to AZD1222 COVID-19 vaccine. This CDR3 has 13 residues. Germline V gene data show CDR1 as SQVTM and CDR2 as ANQGSEA. The V gene lost 2 bases and the J gene lost 5 bases, with 10 bases spanning the gap. To note about this clone: Antigen unknown.

General study findings and limits: Clonal diversity may have been underestimated in mostly white British donors. Elevations in Spike-specific TCR breadth and depth followed administration of two AZD1222 doses.

Generated by immunoSEQ multiplex PCR, the TCRdb table keeps only in-frame clones and is missing some. The sample lists under 200,000 clones, 91% occurring once. The genes are TRBV29-1 and TRBJ1-5; TRBD1 might be the D (5 bases). The sample in question was peripheral blood, obtained on day 0 of AZD1222 vaccination. This clonotype was sampled from an adult in good health. CDR3 loop: CSVEIGGDQPQHF. The CDR3, as DNA: TGCAGCGTTGAAATCGGGGGGGATCAGCCCCAGCATTTT. Drawing the rest from reference TRBV29-1 and TRBJ1-5, the complete variable domain is SAVISQKPSRDICQRGTSLTIQCQVDSQVTMMFWYRQQPGQSLTLIATANQGSEATYESGFVIDKFPISRPNLTFSTLTVSNMSPEDSSIYLCSVEIGGDQPQHFGDGTRLSIL.